A single sample is the source of the 20 T cell receptor beta chains below, sequenced in a study of human CD8 memory T cell subsets. UMI-labeled 5' RACE generated the TCR beta libraries. TCRdb reprocessed the 5' RACE reads and keeps a single row for each CDR3 protein, giving no DNA. The listing records about 18,000 distinct CDR3 sequences. The specimen sequenced was CD8+ T cells from PBMCs. The receptor set was obtained from a human donor in good health.

This clonotype is labeled medium-sized based on frequency. The chain recombines TRBV7-9 with TRBJ2-7; no DNA is available, so the TRBD1 call from TCRdb remains unchecked. Germline CDR1 reads SEHNR; CDR2 reads FQNEAQ (reference sequence). The CDR3 covers 12 residues. CDR3: CASSPDRYEQYF.

The CDR3 loop reads CASSLLPGTSGVSPYEQYF. The chain has TRBV7-9 and TRBJ2-7; TCRdb outputs TRBD2, but without DNA this stays unchecked. Germline values: CDR1 SEHNR, CDR2 FQNEAQ (reference sequence). This CDR3 contains 19 residues. The entire variable domain, with the rest obtained from reference TRBV7-9 and TRBJ2-7, is as follows: DTGVSQNPRHKITKRGQNVTFRCDPISEHNRLYWYRQTLGQGPEFLTYFQNEAQLEKSRLLSDRFSAERPKGSFSTLEIQRTEQGDSAMYLCASSLLPGTSGVSPYEQYFGPGTRLTVT.

The chain uses TRBV15 and TRBJ1-6; TCRdb selects TRBD1, and the lack of DNA leaves this call unchecked. This CDR3 is 14 amino acids long. Germline V CDR1 and CDR2: LNHNV, YYDKDF (reference sequence). The CDR3 is CATSFPGLSSPLHF.

The CDR3 region is CASSLSRVPNTEAFF. This chain uses TRBV27 with TRBJ1-1. Germline V gene lookup returns CDR1 MNHEY and CDR2 SMNVEV (reference sequence). The CDR3 is 15 amino acids.

This sequence joins TRBV12-3 or TRBV12-4 and TRBJ1-4; TCRdb gives TRBD1 as the D gene, but with no DNA this cannot be confirmed. This CDR3 contains 15 residues. The CDR3 region is CASSPQSSGPEKLFF.

This clonotype is medium-sized by frequency. The rearrangement joins TRBV5-1 to TRBJ1-4; the TRBD1 assignment by TCRdb is unverifiable without DNA. This CDR3 spans 17 amino acids. Germline V gives CDR1 SGHRS, CDR2 YFSETQ. CDR3 protein: CASSFGDRGSSNEKLFF.

The chain recombines TRBV28 with TRBJ2-5; the TCRdb call, TRBD1, lacks DNA for checking. From germline, CDR1 is MDHEN and CDR2 SYDVKM. The CDR3 is 16 residues long. The CDR3 sequence is CASIEKPSPGGETQYF.

The CDR3 loop reads CASSLALTYEQYF. This rearrangement joins TRBV7-9 to TRBJ2-7. Germline V gene lookup returns CDR1 SEHNR and CDR2 FQNEAQ (reference sequence). This CDR3 has 13 amino acids.

The V gene is TRBV25-1, the J gene TRBJ2-3; the D gene TCRdb calls, TRBD1, cannot be checked with no DNA. Germline values: CDR1 MGHDK, CDR2 SYGVNS. This CDR3 comprises 14 residues. The CDR3 is CASSEYRGPDTQYF.

The chain joins TRBV2 to TRBJ2-1. Germline V lookup: CDR1 SNHLY, CDR2 FYNNEI. The CDR3 runs 13 residues. The CDR3 sequence is CASSEAPAGEQFF.

This chain connects TRBV2 to TRBJ2-1; TCRdb's D call, TRBD1, is unchecked because there is no DNA. Germline lookup yields CDR1 SNHLY and CDR2 FYNNEI. This CDR3 contains 17 residues. CDR3 region: CASSDQAQIGGYNEQFF.

Here the CDR3 reads CASSATGTTYEQYF. The rearrangement joins TRBV19 to TRBJ2-7. The CDR3 totals 14 residues. CDR1 and CDR2 (germline): LNHDA, SQIVND (reference sequence).

The chain uses TRBV30 and TRBJ2-7. The CDR3 consists of 13 residues. The germline V gene encodes CDR1 GTSNPN and CDR2 SVGIG (reference sequence). The CDR3 protein is CAWSLGTDDEQYF.

This clonotype counts as medium-sized by frequency. This chain connects TRBV29-1 to TRBJ1-1; TCRdb indicates TRBD1, and absent DNA this call remains unverified. The CDR3 is 14 residues long. Germline V gene sequence: CDR1 SQVTM, CDR2 ANQGSEA. This CDR3 is CSVPLTGGVTEAFF.

The chain combines TRBV7-9 with TRBJ2-5. The CDR3 has 12 residues. CDR1 is SEHNR and CDR2 is FQNEAQ in the germline V gene (reference sequence). The CDR3 loop is CASSSEWETQYF.

The chain has TRBV30 and TRBJ1-5; TCRdb indicates TRBD1, and absent DNA this call remains unverified. The CDR3 extends over 12 amino acids. The germline V gene has CDR1 GTSNPN and CDR2 SVGIG (reference sequence). CDR3 sequence: CAWSQQGQPQHF.

The chain joins TRBV28 to TRBJ1-2; lacking DNA, the TRBD1 call made by TCRdb goes unchecked. Germline V CDR1 and CDR2: MDHEN, SYDVKM. The CDR3 loop spans 17 amino acids. The CDR3 protein is CASSLGDRGLLGYGYTF.

The V call is TRBV27, the J call TRBJ2-1; TCRdb lists TRBD1, though no DNA is available to test this call. This CDR3 is 16 amino acids long. The germline V gene encodes CDR1 MNHEY and CDR2 SMNVEV (reference sequence). CDR3 protein: CASSPQPGQGVNEQFF.

The chain joins TRBV6-2 or TRBV6-3 to TRBJ2-1. The CDR3 runs to 13 residues. Germline-derived CDR1 and CDR2 are MNHEY and SVGEGT. This chain's CDR3 is CASMEDSYNEQFF.

The CDR3 region is CSVVGQGEAYEQYF. This chain uses TRBV29-1 with TRBJ2-7; TCRdb outputs TRBD1, but without DNA this stays unchecked. The CDR3 has 14 residues. The germline CDR1 and CDR2 sequences are SQVTM and ANQGSEA.